Listed below are T cell receptor beta chains from one sample, sequenced in a study of beta chain features in type 1 diabetes. Method: immunoSEQ multiplex PCR; TCRdb's copy keeps in-frame clones and lacks some. This repertoire shows about 320,000 clones, around 13% found once; its top ten account for about 6.6%. The sequencing input was central memory CD4+ T cells from blood. The receptors here all came from a man between 25 and 39 years old in good health. Each CDR3 is given without its conserved first and last residue.

J gene,V gene,CDR3 protein
TRBJ2-1,TRBV14,ASRPTSGSYNEQF
TRBJ2-5,TRBV5-1,ASSVGTHQETQY
TRBJ2-2,TRBV2,ASSEHGFLNGELF
TRBJ2-3,TRBV7-2,ASSLVPSQGVTDTQY
TRBJ1-2,TRBV5-1,ASSLDPNYGYT
TRBJ1-2,TRBV15,ATSRGENGYT
TRBJ2-2,TRBV11-2,ASSPLAGNTGELF
TRBJ1-4,TRBV6-5,ASSPRDRVWEKLF
TRBJ2-7,TRBV12-5,ASGLGTGYQIEQY
TRBJ2-2,TRBV7-2,ASSLAGNTGELF
TRBJ2-4,TRBV7-2,ASSPDRVQY
TRBJ2-1,TRBV7-3,ASSRLAGESEQF
TRBJ1-3,TRBV29-1,SVGDRGSGNTIY
TRBJ2-7,TRBV9,ASSLGGFYEQY
TRBJ2-1,TRBV4-1,ASSLWGWNEQF
TRBJ2-2,TRBV18,ASSRTNTGELF
TRBJ1-5,TRBV5-1,ASSLDRADQPQH
TRBJ1-1,TRBV5-1,ASGHEGPEAF
TRBJ2-3,TRBV7-9,ASSLRDRQY
TRBJ2-3,TRBV15,ATSRGGQGGTDTQY
TRBJ1-1,TRBV7-9,ASSPQGGPEAF
TRBJ2-1,TRBV7-2,ASSLVGGSSYNEQF